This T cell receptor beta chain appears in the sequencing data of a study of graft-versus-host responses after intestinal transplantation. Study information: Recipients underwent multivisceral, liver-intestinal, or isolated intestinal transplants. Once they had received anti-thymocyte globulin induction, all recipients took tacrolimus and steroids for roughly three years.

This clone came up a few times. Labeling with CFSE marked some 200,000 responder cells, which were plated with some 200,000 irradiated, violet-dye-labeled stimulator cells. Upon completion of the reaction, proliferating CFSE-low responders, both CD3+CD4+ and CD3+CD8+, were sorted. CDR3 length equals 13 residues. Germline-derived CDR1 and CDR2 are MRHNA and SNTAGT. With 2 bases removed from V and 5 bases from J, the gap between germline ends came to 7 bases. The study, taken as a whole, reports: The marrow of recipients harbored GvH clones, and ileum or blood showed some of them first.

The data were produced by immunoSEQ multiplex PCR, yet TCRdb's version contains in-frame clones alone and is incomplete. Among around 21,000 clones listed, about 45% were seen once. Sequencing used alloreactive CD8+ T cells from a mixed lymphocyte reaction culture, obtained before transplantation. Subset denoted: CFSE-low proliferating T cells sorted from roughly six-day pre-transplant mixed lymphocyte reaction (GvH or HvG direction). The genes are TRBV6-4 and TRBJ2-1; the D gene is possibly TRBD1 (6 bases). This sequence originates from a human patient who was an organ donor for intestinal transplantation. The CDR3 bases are TGTGCCAGCAGTGACAGGGACAACAATGAGCAGTTCTTC. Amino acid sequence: CASSDRDNNEQFF.